This T cell receptor (beta chain) was recorded in a study of T-cell reconstitution after alpha-beta-depleted transplantation in children. Study-wide findings and caveats: Expanded graft clones numbering several hundred reportedly gave rise to alpha-beta T cells about two months after transplant. The origin of high day-60 TCRbeta diversity in some patients lay in surviving recipient T cells and thymic progenitors. Among T cells one year after transplant, newly produced cells accounted for most counts and diversity.

Concerning this clonotype itself: The target antigen is unknown.

The germline CDR1 and CDR2 sequences are KGHDR and SFDVKD. This CDR3 contains 14 residues. The V end lost 0 bases, the J end lost 6 bases, and 8 bases lay between the germline ends. Using unique molecular identifiers, the investigators prepared the TCRbeta library. TCRdb recomputed calls from the PCR reads with MiXCR, one row per CDR3 protein. This table holds 700,000 to 950,000 distinct CDR3 sequences, roughly 15% found once. The V gene is TRBV24-1, the J gene TRBJ1-5; the D is unclear. Material: PBMCs, mostly from graft donor cells, obtained 360 days after TCRalphabeta/CD19-depleted stem cell transplant. The clonotype comes from a male patient younger than 18 who had a stem cell transplant for acute lymphoblastic leukemia, so the T cells may come from the graft donor. The CDR3 bases are TGTGCCACCAGTGATTTGGATGTGAGTCAGCCCCAGCATTTT. The encoded protein is CATSDLDVSQPQHF.